The 30 T cell receptor beta chains below come from one sample, sequenced in a study of blood T cell repertoires in COVID-19. TCRdb's copy holds only in-frame clones and misses some; the assay was immunoSEQ multiplex PCR. The table has some 350,000 clones, around 90% seen once. The specimen sequenced was PBMCs or T cells enriched from blood (not recorded which). These receptors all stem from a man aged 25 to 40 who had recovered from COVID-19.

The chain uses TRBV6-5 and TRBJ1-1; possibly TRBD1 for D (5 bases). The germline V and J ends were trimmed by 7 bases and 4 bases, with 16 bases remaining between them. Germline V gene data show CDR1 as MNHEY and CDR2 as SVGAGI. This CDR3 region has 14 residues. CDR3 sequence reads: CASINWGRRTEAFF. CDR3 DNA sequence: TGTGCCAGCATTAATTGGGGGAGGCGCACTGAAGCTTTCTTT.

The rearrangement joins TRBV5-1 to TRBJ2-7, with 8 positions matching TRBD1. Losses at the gene ends were 4 bases for V and 5 bases for J; bases not matched to a gene: 14. The CDR3 is 16 amino acids. Germline V gene sequence: CDR1 SGHRS, CDR2 YFSETQ. CDR3 sequence (DNA): TGCGCCAGCAGCCTAGACATGGACAGGGAAATCGACGAGCAGTACTTC. As protein: CASSLDMDREIDEQYF.

The sample holds one count of this clone. The chain recombines TRBV28 with TRBJ1-5; a possible D gene is TRBD1 (5 bases). CDR3 length equals 14 residues. The ends were cut back, 6 bases at V and 5 bases at J, with 14 bases in the middle. Germline V lookup: CDR1 MDHEN, CDR2 SYDVKM. The CDR3 coding sequence is TGTGCCAGCAGCTCAGGGTTTTCTTATCAGCCCCAGCATTTT. Translating gives CASSSGFSYQPQHF.

This chain joins TRBV5-4 and TRBJ1-6; D gene uncertain. This CDR3 region has 16 residues. The germline CDR1 and CDR2 sequences are SGHNT and YYREEE (reference sequence). V shed 5 bases and J shed 6 bases, with 18 bases lying between them. The CDR3 spells CASSLARDGRNSPLHF. The CDR3 DNA sequence: TGTGCCAGCAGTCTCGCGAGGGATGGGCGTAATTCACCCCTCCACTTT.

V and J are TRBV5-1 and TRBJ1-1, with D possibly matching TRBD1 (6 bases). The CDR3 spans 15 residues. CDR1 SGHRS and CDR2 YFSETQ come from the germline V gene. With 3 bases removed from V and 1 base from J, the gap between germline ends came to 13 bases. Here the CDR3 reads CASSSRSDRNTEAFF. For the CDR3, the DNA is TGCGCCAGCAGCTCCAGATCGGACAGGAACACTGAAGCTTTCTTT. Combining the CDR3 with reference TRBV5-1 and TRBJ1-1 gives the whole variable domain KAGVTQTPRYLIKTRGQQVTLSCSPISGHRSVSWYQQTPGQGLQFLFEYFSETQRNKGNFPGRFSGRQFSNSRSEMNVSTLELGDSALYLCASSSRSDRNTEAFFGQGTRLTVV.

This clone turned up a few times. The chain joins TRBV7-3 to TRBJ2-1, with 7 bases matching TRBD2. The germline CDR1 and CDR2 sequences are SGHTA and FQGTGA. The CDR3 length is 15 residues. The ends lost 5 bases at V and 2 bases at J; junction bases unmatched: 6. This chain's CDR3 is CASSPVGGTYNEQFF. CDR3 coding DNA: TGTGCCAGCAGCCCCGTGGGAGGGACCTACAATGAGCAGTTCTTC.

The genes are TRBV6-6 and TRBJ1-2; 8 nucleotides align to TRBD1. The CDR3 is made up of 14 amino acids. V trimming: 6 bases; J trimming: 4 bases; junction bases outside the gene matches: 7. Germline-derived CDR1 and CDR2 are MNHNY and SVGAGI (reference sequence). This CDR3 is CASRRGGQGYGYTF. The CDR3 nucleotides read TGTGCCAGCAGGAGGGGCGGACAGGGCTATGGCTACACCTTC.

This sequence joins TRBV19 and TRBJ2-7; TRBD2 matches 10 bases. This CDR3 region has 15 residues. Trimming at V came to 3 bases and at J to 0 bases, leaving 2 bases not matched to a gene. Germline V gene lookup returns CDR1 LNHDA and CDR2 SQIVND (reference sequence). The CDR3 is CASSIGLADSYEQYF. The CDR3 nucleotides read TGTGCCAGTAGTATTGGACTAGCGGACTCCTACGAGCAGTACTTC.

This chain connects TRBV7-8 to TRBJ1-2; tentative D call: TRBD1 (5 bases). There are 14 residues in the CDR3. Between the trimmed V and J ends, which lost 8 bases and 0 bases, there was a span of 13 bases. Per germline, CDR1 SGHVS and CDR2 FQNEAQ. The CDR3 region has the DNA TGTGCCAGCGGCCGGGGCTCCGCTAACTATGGCTACACCTTC. Encoded protein: CASGRGSANYGYTF.

CDR3 sequence reads: CASSFAGNLANYGYTF. The DNA for the CDR3 is TGTGCCAGCAGCTTCGCAGGGAACCTAGCTAACTATGGCTACACCTTC. V is TRBV7-9 and J is TRBJ1-2; D is possibly TRBD1 (5 bases). Germline V gene data show CDR1 as SEHNR and CDR2 as FQNEAQ (reference sequence). V was trimmed by 3 bases and J by 0 bases, leaving 14 bases between them. The CDR3 is 16 amino acids.

The chain recombines TRBV5-1 with TRBJ2-2; 7 bases match TRBD1. Per the germline V gene, CDR1 is SGHRS and CDR2 is YFSETQ. V lost 4 bases to trimming and J lost 3 bases; unmatched junction nucleotides: 6. This CDR3 spans 15 amino acids. The CDR3 region has the DNA TGCGCCAGCAGCAGGGGGCGTTGGGACACCGGGGAGCTGTTTTTT. Its protein is CASSRGRWDTGELFF.

J is TRBJ1-4 and V is TRBV11-2; possible D gene TRBD1, 5 bases. The CDR3 is made up of 18 amino acids. Per the germline V gene, CDR1 is SGHAT and CDR2 is FQNNGV. V lost 2 bases to trimming and J lost 2 bases, with 18 bases between them. The CDR3 DNA sequence: TGTGCCAGCAGCTTAAGGGTGGATGGGGGGTGGACTAATGAAAAACTGTTTTTT. Translating it yields CASSLRVDGGWTNEKLFF.

This clone has only one observation. V usage is TRBV19 and J usage is TRBJ2-5; possible D gene TRBD2, 5 bases. Germline values: CDR1 LNHDA, CDR2 SQIVND (reference sequence). The CDR3 is made up of 13 amino acids. The ends were cut back, 8 bases at V and 1 base at J, with 11 bases in the middle. Here the CDR3 DNA reads TGTGCCAGTGGGTCGGGGAGCCAAGAGACCCAGTACTTC. Translation gives CASGSGSQETQYF.

This chain uses TRBV2 with TRBJ1-6, with 11 bases matching TRBD1. Losses at the gene ends were 6 bases for V and 9 bases for J; bases not matched to a gene: 7. Germline V gives CDR1 SNHLY, CDR2 FYNNEI. The CDR3 runs 15 residues. The chain's CDR3 is CASRPGQGAGSPLHF. As DNA, the CDR3 is TGTGCCAGCAGACCCGGACAGGGGGCAGGTTCACCCCTCCACTTT.

The V and J genes are TRBV3-1 (or the pseudogene TRBV3-2) and TRBJ1-4, with D tentatively TRBD1 (6 bases). In germline, CDR1 is LGHDT, CDR2 YNNKEL (reference sequence). Trimming cost V 4 bases and J 7 bases, with 10 bases left between them. The CDR3 contains 13 residues. CDR3 region: CASSRNRVEKLFF. Written as DNA, the CDR3 is TGTGCCAGCAGCCGTAACAGGGTTGAAAAACTGTTTTTT.

This clone was counted a few times. The chain carries TRBV20-1 and TRBJ2-7; unclear D gene. V was pared by 3 bases and J by 3 bases, with 9 bases between. Germline lookup yields CDR1 DFQATT and CDR2 SNEGSKA (reference sequence). The CDR3 contains 12 residues. The CDR3, as DNA: TGCAGTGCTAGTAAAGAGAACTACGAGCAGTACTTC. Its translation is CSASKENYEQYF.

This rearrangement joins TRBV14 to TRBJ2-1, with TRBD1 matching over 9 bases. Germline V gene lookup returns CDR1 SGHDN and CDR2 FVKESK. The ends lost 3 bases at V and 7 bases at J; junction bases unmatched: 7. The CDR3 has 15 amino acids. CDR3 protein: CASSHPGQGSNEQFF. As DNA, the CDR3 is TGTGCCAGCAGCCACCCGGGACAGGGAAGTAATGAGCAGTTCTTC. Full variable domain (missing parts from reference TRBV14 and TRBJ2-1): EAGVTQFPSHSVIEKGQTVTLRCDPISGHDNLYWYRRVMGKEIKFLLHFVKESKQDESGMPNNRFLAERTGGTYSTLKVQPAELEDSGVYFCASSHPGQGSNEQFFGPGTRLTVL.

This clone has just one count. V is TRBV5-8 and J is TRBJ2-7; 8 positions match TRBD1. The V gene end was trimmed by 3 bases and the J gene end by 0 bases; junction bases not matched to a gene: 5. CDR1 and CDR2 from the germline V gene are SGHTS and YDEGEE. This CDR3 has 15 residues. CDR3 coding DNA: TGTGCCAGCAGCTGGACCGGGACAGGCTCCTACGAGCAGTACTTC. Protein: CASSWTGTGSYEQYF. Full variable domain (outside the CDR3, taken from reference TRBV5-8 and TRBJ2-7): EAGVTQSPTHLIKTRGQQATLRCSPISGHTSVYWYQQALGLGLQFLLWYDEGEERNRGNFPPRFSGRQFPNYSSELNVNALELEDSALYLCASSWTGTGSYEQYFGPGTRLTVT.

V is TRBV5-1 and J is TRBJ2-2; 9 bases fit TRBD2. This CDR3 contains 16 residues. Losses at the gene ends were 2 bases for V and 1 base for J; bases not matched to a gene: 3. Germline loops: CDR1 SGHRS, CDR2 YFSETQ. The CDR3 region has the DNA TGCGCCAGCAGCTTTAGACTAGCGGTGAACACCGGGGAGCTGTTTTTT. It encodes CASSFRLAVNTGELFF. The full variable domain, with the rest looked up from reference TRBV5-1 and TRBJ2-2, is KAGVTQTPRYLIKTRGQQVTLSCSPISGHRSVSWYQQTPGQGLQFLFEYFSETQRNKGNFPGRFSGRQFSNSRSEMNVSTLELGDSALYLCASSFRLAVNTGELFFGEGSRLTVL.

The chain employs TRBV10-2 and TRBJ2-7; D perhaps matches TRBD2 (6 bases). This CDR3 has 13 amino acids. The germline V gene has CDR1 WSHSY and CDR2 SAAADI. V was shortened by 2 bases and J by 9 bases, with 14 bases between the two germline ends. Here the CDR3 reads CASSEDLALGQYF. The CDR3 DNA sequence: TGCGCCAGCAGTGAGGATCTAGCGCTGGGGCAGTACTTC.

The chain links TRBV6-1 to TRBJ1-2; the D gene is possibly TRBD1 (5 bases). The germline V gene encodes CDR1 MNHNS and CDR2 SASEGT. CDR3 size: 15 residues. Trimming took off 3 bases at V and 2 bases at J, with 13 bases between the two ends. The CDR3 loop is CASSEGGGPNYGYTF. Written as DNA, the CDR3 is TGTGCCAGCAGTGAGGGGGGAGGCCCAAACTATGGCTACACCTTC.

The CDR3, as DNA: TGTGCCAGCAGCGTAGGTGGCAACACCTACGAGCAGTACTTC. As protein: CASSVGGNTYEQYF. This chain joins TRBV9 and TRBJ2-7; D unclear. Germline values: CDR1 SGDLS, CDR2 YYNGEE. Trimming took off 0 bases at V and 2 bases at J, with 9 bases between the two ends. This CDR3 has 14 amino acids.

This chain joins TRBV9 and TRBJ1-1; D remains unclear. CDR1 and CDR2 (germline): SGDLS, YYNGEE. The CDR3 consists of 15 residues. Trimming took 8 bases from V and 0 from J, leaving 17 bases between them. The CDR3 protein is CASSLSGQMNTEAFF. Here the CDR3 DNA reads TGTGCCAGTTCCCTAAGTGGGCAGATGAACACTGAAGCTTTCTTT.

The chain joins TRBV19 to TRBJ1-3; a weak D match, TRBD1 (6 bases). Trimming removed 3 bases at V and 0 bases at J, with 9 bases between. Germline V CDR1 and CDR2: LNHDA, SQIVND (reference sequence). CDR3 length: 15 residues. CDR3 in DNA: TGTGCCAGTAGTATTGGGACATCCTCTGGAAACACCATATATTTT. This translates into CASSIGTSSGNTIYF.

V and J are TRBV19 and TRBJ2-5; 9 positions agree with TRBD2. Germline V gives CDR1 LNHDA, CDR2 SQIVND (reference sequence). J lost 2 bases, V lost 4 bases, and 8 bases had no gene match. This CDR3 has 16 residues. CDR3 amino acids: CASSRAGLAQQETQYF. For the CDR3, the DNA is TGTGCCAGTAGTAGGGCGGGACTAGCCCAACAAGAGACCCAGTACTTC.

The chain uses TRBV27 and TRBJ2-1, with TRBD1 as a possible D gene (6 bases). In germline, CDR1 is MNHEY, CDR2 SMNVEV (reference sequence). V lost 8 bases and J 0 bases, leaving 23 bases between the germline ends. This CDR3 contains 18 residues. CDR3 residues: CASSFEGHRASSYNEQFF. CDR3 in DNA: TGTGCCAGCTCTTTTGAAGGGCACAGGGCCAGCTCCTACAATGAGCAGTTCTTC.

The V and J genes are TRBV15 and TRBJ2-3; 13 bases align to TRBD2. Germline CDR1 reads LNHNV; CDR2 reads YYDKDF (reference sequence). The CDR3 has 17 amino acids. V gave up 0 bases and J gave up 5 bases; unmatched junction bases: 5. CDR3 residues: CATSRDLTSGGGDTQYF. The CDR3 DNA sequence: TGTGCCACCAGCAGAGATCTCACTAGCGGGGGGGGAGATACGCAGTATTTT.

This clone was observed a single time. The chain links TRBV27 to TRBJ1-5; TRBD1 agrees at 8 bases. This CDR3 has 14 residues. CDR1 MNHEY and CDR2 SMNVEV come from the germline V gene (reference sequence). The V segment lost 6 bases and the J segment 3 bases; nucleotides outside the gene matches: 4. The CDR3 sequence: CASSRTGYNQPQHF. For the CDR3, the DNA is TGTGCCAGCAGCCGGACAGGGTACAATCAGCCCCAGCATTTT.

V and J are TRBV4-1 and TRBJ2-1; D possibly corresponds to TRBD2 (6 bases). The length of the CDR3 is 15 residues. V was clipped by 4 bases and J by 0 bases, with 10 bases between them. Germline-derived CDR1 and CDR2 are MGHRA and YSYEKL. CDR3 sequence (DNA): TGCGCCAGCAGCCGGGGGGTTAGCTCCTACAATGAGCAGTTCTTC. Its translation is CASSRGVSSYNEQFF.

The V call is TRBV2, the J call TRBJ2-3; 7 bases are a match to TRBD2. The CDR3 covers 12 residues. The V gene end was trimmed by 8 bases and the J gene end by 4 bases; junction bases not matched to a gene: 3. Germline V CDR1 and CDR2: SNHLY, FYNNEI. DNA for the CDR3: TGTGCCAGCGGGAGGGAGTCAGATACGCAGTATTTT. Amino acid sequence: CASGRESDTQYF. Full variable domain (rest looked up from reference TRBV2 and TRBJ2-3): EPEVTQTPSHQVTQMGQEVILRCVPISNHLYFYWYRQILGQKVEFLVSFYNNEISEKSEIFDDQFSVERPDGSNFTLKIRSTKLEDSAMYFCASGRESDTQYFGPGTRLTVL.